This TCR beta chain was identified in a study of tissue T cells after allogeneic stem cell transplantation. Study-wide context: Patients with graft-versus-host disease had grafts: several unmodified, three CD34-selected and T-cell-depleted. Whole-study results and caveats: Tissue-detected TCR repertoire was only partly captured by blood and spleen T cells. Alloreactivity or antigen specificity of tissue TCRs was not determined; some clones might be host cells.

Points on this clone: No antigen is known for it.

Clones were sequenced by immunoSEQ multiplex PCR, and TCRdb holds only the in-frame ones, with some missing. This table holds some 28,000 clones, less than 90% found once. This CDR3 is 15 amino acids long. Trimming cost V 1 base and J 2 bases, with 10 bases left between them. The V gene's germline CDR1 is SEHNR and CDR2 FQNEAQ (reference sequence). This chain links TRBV7-9 with TRBJ2-3, with a tentative D call TRBD2 (5 bases). The sample here was blood, taken before transplantation. The receptor comes from a woman aged 18-55 years who later had graft-versus-host disease after an allogeneic stem cell transplant. In DNA form, the CDR3 reads TGTGCCAGCAGCTTAGGTTCGGGGAACACAGATACGCAGTATTTT. It specifies CASSLGSGNTDTQYF.